Each of the 14 T cell receptor beta chains below was sequenced from the same sample in a study of blood T cell repertoires in COVID-19. The data were produced by immunoSEQ multiplex PCR, yet TCRdb's version contains in-frame clones alone and is incomplete. The sample lists around 260,000 clones, approximately 86% occurring once. The source material was peripheral blood. Receptor source: a man aged 25 to 40 with active or convalescent COVID-19.

Details on this clone: Mismatch with germline at one junction end may stem from a read error. CDR3 sequence reads: CASSQDPAGLAFQF. In DNA form, the CDR3 reads TGTGCCAGCAGCCAAGACCCCGCGGGACTAGCGTTCCAGTTT. The rearrangement uses TRBV3-1 (or the pseudogene TRBV3-2) and TRBJ2-3; 10 nucleotides match TRBD2. Germline CDR1 and CDR2: LGHDT and YNNKEL (reference sequence). The CDR3 consists of 14 residues.

The rearrangement uses TRBV5-6 and TRBJ1-1, with TRBD1 matching over 8 bases. With V trimmed by 0 bases and J by 10 bases, 8 bases remained unmatched. The CDR3 loop spans 14 amino acids. The germline V gene has CDR1 SGHDT and CDR2 YYEEEE. In nucleotides, the CDR3 is TGTGCCAGCAGCTTGGGACAGGGGCTCTTTGTAGCTTTCTTT. Encoded protein: CASSLGQGLFVAFF.

This clone was recorded once. The chain is built from TRBV4-2 and TRBJ2-1, with D perhaps matching TRBD1 (5 bases). Germline V gives CDR1 LGHNA, CDR2 YNFKEQ. Trimming pared 1 base from V and 7 bases from J, leaving 11 bases between. CDR3 length: 14 residues. The CDR3 here is CASSQGGNENEQFF. CDR3 coding DNA: TGTGCCAGCAGCCAAGGGGGCAATGAAAATGAGCAGTTCTTC.

The chain employs TRBV27 and TRBJ2-7; 15 bases match TRBD2. J lost 4 bases, V lost 10 bases, and 11 bases had no gene match. The CDR3 sequence is 16 residues long. Germline-derived CDR1 and CDR2 are MNHEY and SMNVEV (reference sequence). The CDR3 is CATPRTSGGAGYEQYF. The CDR3 DNA follows: TGTGCCACCCCCAGGACTAGCGGGGGGGCCGGTTACGAGCAGTACTTC.

The rearrangement joins TRBV20-1 to TRBJ1-1; possibly TRBD1 for D (6 bases). V lost 2 bases to trimming and J lost 8 bases, with 9 bases between them. This CDR3 is built from 11 residues. The germline V gene has CDR1 DFQATT and CDR2 SNEGSKA (reference sequence). CDR3 loop: CSARFGQEAFF. Here the CDR3 DNA reads TGCAGTGCTAGATTCGGACAGGAAGCTTTCTTT.

The chain has TRBV29-1 and TRBJ1-1; TRBD1 aligns across 7 bases. Germline CDR1 reads SQVTM; CDR2 reads ANQGSEA. This CDR3 comprises 13 residues. With V trimmed by 5 bases and J by 4 bases, 7 bases remained unmatched. CDR3 sequence: CSVTDRALTEAFF. The CDR3, as DNA: TGCAGCGTTACAGACAGGGCCCTCACTGAAGCTTTCTTT.

CDR3 sequence: CASGWTGGNQPQHF. The CDR3 DNA reads TGCGCCAGCGGGTGGACAGGGGGCAATCAGCCCCAGCATTTT. The chain carries TRBV23-1 and TRBJ1-5; 9 positions match TRBD1. TRBV23-1 is an ORF for which the function is uncertain. The trim removed 8 bases at V and 2 bases at J, leaving 4 bases unmatched. The CDR3 has 14 residues.

This rearrangement joins TRBV5-1 to TRBJ1-1; weak D call: TRBD1 (5 bases). There are 14 residues in the CDR3. Germline lookup yields CDR1 SGHRS and CDR2 YFSETQ. Trimming removed 4 bases from V and 8 bases from J, with 18 bases in between. The chain's CDR3 is CASSLGGGSLEAFF. CDR3 sequence (DNA): TGCGCCAGCAGCCTGGGGGGTGGGAGCTTGGAAGCTTTCTTT.

J is TRBJ2-7 and V is TRBV10-3; D possibly corresponds to TRBD1 (5 bases). The CDR3 extends over 12 amino acids. The germline CDR1 and CDR2 sequences are ENHRY and SYGVKD. The ends were cut back, 4 bases at V and 3 bases at J, with 7 bases in the middle. The CDR3 region is CAISGQRYEQYF. As DNA, the CDR3 is TGTGCCATCAGTGGACAGCGCTACGAGCAGTACTTC.

The V gene is TRBV15, the J gene TRBJ1-1, with 8 bases fitting TRBD1. CDR3 length: 17 amino acids. Germline V gene sequence: CDR1 LNHNV, CDR2 YYDKDF (reference sequence). V lost 5 bases and J lost 1; bases outside the gene matches: 12. This CDR3 reads CATSRDLDREENTEAFF. The CDR3 DNA reads TGTGCCACCAGCCGGGACCTGGACAGGGAGGAGAACACTGAAGCTTTCTTT.

The J gene is TRBJ2-7, the V gene TRBV5-1, with D possibly matching TRBD2 (6 bases). Germline CDR1 and CDR2: SGHRS and YFSETQ. Trimming removed 7 bases from V and 4 bases from J, with 15 bases in between. The CDR3 has 13 residues. The CDR3 here is CASGRGAGYEQYF. The CDR3 DNA reads TGCGCCAGCGGGCGGGGAGCGGGTTACGAGCAGTACTTC.

This chain links TRBV5-1 with TRBJ2-7; 9 nucleotides match TRBD1. The trim removed 5 bases at V and 1 base at J, leaving 7 bases unmatched. This CDR3 spans 15 amino acids. In germline, CDR1 is SGHRS, CDR2 YFSETQ. CDR3: CASSTGTGMSYEQYF. The CDR3, as DNA: TGCGCCAGCAGTACCGGGACAGGGATGTCCTACGAGCAGTACTTC.

The chain couples TRBV13 to TRBJ2-1; 8 nucleotides line up with TRBD1. Trimming cost V 5 bases and J 2 bases; bases outside gene matches: 5. CDR1 and CDR2 (germline): PRHDT, FYEKMQ (reference sequence). The CDR3 sequence is 15 residues long. CDR3 sequence: CASSPGQGPYNEQFF. The CDR3 DNA is TGTGCCAGCAGCCCCGGACAGGGCCCCTACAATGAGCAGTTCTTC. The variable domain in full, completed from reference TRBV13 and TRBJ2-1, reads AAGVIQSPRHLIKEKRETATLKCYPIPRHDTVYWYQQGPGQDPQFLISFYEKMQSDKGSIPDRFSAQQFSDYHSELNMSSLELGDSALYFCASSPGQGPYNEQFFGPGTRLTVL.

Concerning this clone itself: This same CDR3 is encoded by further DNA sequences in the sample. This chain joins TRBV2 and TRBJ1-2; 7 bases fit TRBD1. Germline-derived CDR1 and CDR2 are SNHLY and FYNNEI. The trim removed 2 bases at V and 2 bases at J, leaving 5 bases unmatched. The CDR3 length is 15 residues. In DNA form, the CDR3 reads TGTGCCAGCAGTGAAACGGGACAGCAAAACTATGGCTACACCTTC. Its protein product is CASSETGQQNYGYTF.